This T cell receptor beta chain was profiled in a study of sequential checkpoint blockade in melanoma. The treatment: randomized to nivolumab then ipilimumab (arm A) or the reverse (arm B). The protocol was immunoSEQ multiplex PCR, while the TCRdb copy is restricted to in-frame clones and leaves out a portion. The sample carries tens of thousands of clones, approximately 86% recorded once. The clonotype comes from a human donor with melanoma. Sequenced material: CD8+ T cells sorted from blood (inferred from file names), taken from a patient given nivolumab and ipilimumab in sequence.

DNA for the CDR3: TGTGCCAGCAGCTCGGCCCTGGGAGATTCACCCCTCCACTTT. Its translation is CASSSALGDSPLHF. The chain employs TRBV11-2 and TRBJ1-6; no definite D call. The V gene's germline CDR1 is SGHAT and CDR2 FQNNGV. Trimming cost V 4 bases and J 8 bases, with 12 bases left between them. The CDR3 has 14 residues.